The present entry profiles one T cell receptor beta chain with its context. What it recognizes is unknown. The J segment lost 4 bases and the V segment lost 6 bases, leaving 5 bases of the junction unmatched. CDR1 and CDR2 from the germline V gene are GTSNPN and SVGIG (reference sequence). CDR3 length: 14 amino acids. This entry is derived from a study of OX40 agonist ivuxolimab in advanced cancers. The study, taken as a whole, reports: At 0.1 to 3.0 mg/kg and by week 6, CD4+ and CD8+ T cells in the blood had expanded clonally. On average, CD8+ T cells had more expanded clones than CD4+.

Produced via immunoSEQ multiplex PCR; TCRdb's table is partial and in-frame only. The sample comprises approximately 29,000 clones, around three quarters of which are singletons, and about 15% rests with the top ten. J is TRBJ1-4 and V is TRBV30; 10 bases fit TRBD1. The source material was CD4+ or CD8+ T cells sorted from blood, sampled in a trial of the OX40 agonist ivuxolimab. The receptor comes from an adult with an advanced solid tumor such as melanoma, head and neck, liver or kidney cancer. This CDR3 is CACRQGAFNEKLFF. The CDR3 DNA sequence: TGTGCCTGCCGACAGGGGGCATTTAATGAAAAACTGTTTTTT.